The 24 T cell receptor beta chains given below trace back to one sample, sequenced in a study of blood T cell repertoires in COVID-19. Generated by immunoSEQ multiplex PCR, the TCRdb table keeps only in-frame clones and is missing some. The data hold about 61,000 clones, with around four fifths observed a single time. Material: peripheral blood. Every receptor here comes from a man between 65 and 85 years old with acute or convalescent COVID-19.

V is TRBV4-1 and J is TRBJ2-7, with D unclear. CDR3 length: 13 residues. V was pared by 0 bases and J by 2 bases, with 5 bases between. Looked up from germline, CDR1 is MGHRA and CDR2 is YSYEKL. CDR3 protein: CASSQDRAYEQYF. In nucleotides, the CDR3 is TGCGCCAGCAGCCAAGATCGCGCCTACGAGCAGTACTTC.

V is TRBV19 and J is TRBJ2-1, with 12 nucleotides matching TRBD2. J was trimmed by 5 bases and V by 1 base; bases with no gene match: 3. Germline CDR1 and CDR2: LNHDA and SQIVND (reference sequence). This CDR3 contains 16 residues. CDR3 nucleotide sequence: TGTGCCAGTAGTATAGGACTAGCGGGAGACCACAATGAGCAGTTCTTC. This sequence encodes CASSIGLAGDHNEQFF.

The chain couples TRBV28 to TRBJ1-1; D is undetermined. CDR3 length equals 14 residues. V lost 2 bases and J 4 bases, leaving 11 bases between the germline ends. Germline CDR1 and CDR2: MDHEN and SYDVKM. Here the CDR3 DNA reads TGTGCCAGCAGTTTAGGTCAACAGCCCACTGAAGCTTTCTTT. This codes for CASSLGQQPTEAFF.

The rearrangement joins TRBV12-3 or TRBV12-4 to TRBJ2-1; D unclear. The CDR3 has 12 residues. Between the trimmed V and J ends, which lost 6 bases and 9 bases, there was a span of 12 bases. CDR3 sequence (DNA): TGTGCCAGCAGCCCCCGCTTGAGTGAGCAGTTCTTC. Encoded protein: CASSPRLSEQFF.

This sequence joins TRBV6-5 and TRBJ2-1, with 11 positions matching TRBD2. CDR3 size: 15 residues. Unmatched junction bases numbered 12, after V lost 5 bases and J lost 12 bases. Germline lookup yields CDR1 MNHEY and CDR2 SVGAGI. CDR3 in amino acids: CASSQLAGGYFGQFF. The CDR3, as DNA: TGTGCCAGCAGTCAGCTAGCGGGGGGCTATTTCGGGCAGTTCTTC.

V gene TRBV9 combines with J gene TRBJ2-1, with TRBD2 matching 9 bases. Germline CDR1 is SGDLS and CDR2 is YYNGEE. J lost 6 bases, V lost 4 bases, and 11 bases had no gene match. This CDR3 is 16 amino acids long. The CDR3 DNA follows: TGTGCCAGCAGCCCTCGACGGGCTAGCGGGGTCAATGAGCAGTTCTTC. It specifies CASSPRRASGVNEQFF. Supplemented by reference TRBV9 and TRBJ2-1, the full variable domain reads DSGVTQTPKHLITATGQRVTLRCSPRSGDLSVYWYQQSLDQGLQFLIQYYNGEERAKGNILERFSAQQFPDLHSELNLSSLELGDSALYFCASSPRRASGVNEQFFGPGTRLTVL.

This clone was detected once. This chain joins TRBV4-1 and TRBJ2-1, with D tentatively TRBD2 (6 bases). The CDR3 consists of 15 residues. Per the germline V gene, CDR1 is MGHRA and CDR2 is YSYEKL. V lost 8 bases and J 0 bases, leaving 14 bases between the germline ends. For the CDR3, the DNA is TGCGCCAGCGCCGGACTACCCAGCTCCTACAATGAGCAGTTCTTC. Translated: CASAGLPSSYNEQFF.

The sample holds a few counts of this clone. The chain is built from TRBV6-5 and TRBJ1-4, with TRBD1 matching 9 bases. V shed 4 bases, J shed 7 bases, and the junction held 7 bases outside the gene matches. CDR3 length: 15 residues. The germline V gene has CDR1 MNHEY and CDR2 SVGAGI. The CDR3 DNA reads as TGTGCCAGCAGTTCCACAGGGGGCCAAGTTGAAAAACTGTTTTTT. This translates into CASSSTGGQVEKLFF.

This rearrangement joins TRBV3-1 (or the pseudogene TRBV3-2) to TRBJ2-1; the match to TRBD2 covers 15 bases. Germline V gene lookup returns CDR1 LGHDT and CDR2 YNNKEL (reference sequence). CDR3 size: 22 residues. Trimming cost V 0 bases and J 4 bases; bases outside gene matches: 16. CDR3 sequence: CASSQEGGTSGGIYPAYNEQFF. CDR3 nucleotide sequence: TGTGCCAGCAGCCAAGAGGGTGGGACTAGCGGGGGGATTTACCCCGCGTACAATGAGCAGTTCTTC.

The gene calls are TRBV7-9 and TRBJ1-5; tentatively, D is TRBD1 (5 bases). V was trimmed by 5 bases and J by 3 bases, leaving 11 bases between them. Germline assignment: CDR1 SEHNR and CDR2 FQNEAQ (reference sequence). This CDR3 is built from 14 residues. The DNA of the CDR3 is TGTGCCAGCAGCCTCGGAGGGGTCAATCAGCCCCAGCATTTT. Its protein product is CASSLGGVNQPQHF. The entire variable domain, with the rest obtained from reference TRBV7-9 and TRBJ1-5, is as follows: DTGVSQNPRHKITKRGQNVTFRCDPISEHNRLYWYRQTLGQGPEFLTYFQNEAQLEKSRLLSDRFSAERPKGSFSTLEIQRTEQGDSAMYLCASSLGGVNQPQHFGDGTRLSIL.

The sample holds one count of this clone. This chain connects TRBV5-1 to TRBJ1-2; maybe TRBD1 (5 bases). V was cut by 1 base and J by 5 bases, with 12 bases left in between. In germline, CDR1 is SGHRS, CDR2 YFSETQ. There are 14 residues in the CDR3. The CDR3 loop is CASSLNPGTYGYTF. The DNA of the CDR3 is TGCGCCAGCAGCTTGAATCCCGGGACTTATGGCTACACCTTC.

This sequence joins TRBV5-1 and TRBJ1-2; 12 nucleotides align to TRBD1. With 0 bases clipped from V and 8 bases from J, the junction kept 5 bases outside the gene matches. CDR1 and CDR2 (germline): SGHRS, YFSETQ. This CDR3 region has 15 residues. The DNA of the CDR3 is TGCGCCAGCAGCTTGGTGGGACAGGGGGCAAAGGGCTACACCTTC. It encodes CASSLVGQGAKGYTF.

DNA of the CDR3: TGCGCCAGCAGCCCCCCGGGGGGAGGGGGGAAGTTCTTC. It is translated as CASSPPGGGGKFF. This rearrangement joins TRBV5-1 to TRBJ2-1, with D tentatively TRBD2 (7 bases). Per the germline V gene, CDR1 is SGHRS and CDR2 is YFSETQ. The CDR3 contains 13 residues. Trimming took off 4 bases at V and 14 bases at J, with 19 bases between the two ends.

This clone was seen a few times. The CDR3 DNA follows: TGTGCCAGCAGCCAAACTACAGGGGAAGCTTTCTTT. Translated, it gives CASSQTTGEAFF. This rearrangement joins TRBV3-1 (or the pseudogene TRBV3-2) to TRBJ1-1; D possibly corresponds to TRBD1 (6 bases). CDR3 length equals 12 residues. Germline-derived CDR1 and CDR2 are LGHDT and YNNKEL (reference sequence). Trimming took 2 bases from V and 8 from J, leaving 9 bases between them.

The gene calls are TRBV3-1 (or the pseudogene TRBV3-2) and TRBJ2-1, with D possibly being TRBD2 (6 bases). Germline CDR1 is LGHDT and CDR2 is YNNKEL (reference sequence). There are 17 residues in the CDR3. Between the trimmed V and J ends, which lost 0 bases and 0 bases, there was a span of 12 bases. The CDR3 spells CASSQELLASSYNEQFF. Written as DNA, the CDR3 is TGTGCCAGCAGCCAAGAATTGCTAGCGAGCTCCTACAATGAGCAGTTCTTC.

J is TRBJ2-1 and V is TRBV7-3; 9 bases line up with TRBD1. The germline CDR1 and CDR2 sequences are SGHTA and FQGTGA. V lost 6 bases to trimming and J lost 8 bases; unmatched junction nucleotides: 8. The CDR3 is made up of 14 amino acids. Written as DNA, the CDR3 is TGTGCCAGCAGGGTCGGGACAGGGTGGGATGAGCAGTTCTTC. Its protein product is CASRVGTGWDEQFF.

The chain uses TRBV4-1 and TRBJ2-2; D is ambiguous. Per the germline V gene, CDR1 is MGHRA and CDR2 is YSYEKL. The CDR3 is 15 residues long. V gave up 1 base and J gave up 2 bases, with 8 bases separating them. CDR3 protein: CASSQAPGNTGELFF. The CDR3 region has the DNA TGCGCCAGCAGCCAAGCGCCCGGTAACACCGGGGAGCTGTTTTTT.

This chain connects TRBV7-8 to TRBJ1-1; no reliable D call. V gave up 5 bases and J gave up 4 bases, with 5 bases separating them. Germline V gene lookup returns CDR1 SGHVS and CDR2 FQNEAQ. The CDR3 runs to 11 residues. CDR3 nucleotide sequence: TGTGCCAGCAGCCCGGGCACTGAAGCTTTCTTT. Its protein is CASSPGTEAFF.

The rearrangement links TRBV10-1 to TRBJ2-1; 9 positions match TRBD2. CDR1 is WNHNN, CDR2 SYGVQD, per germline (reference sequence). J gave up 9 bases and V 6 bases, and 12 bases lay outside the gene matches. The CDR3 consists of 15 residues. The CDR3 is CASRLISGGQSEQFF. The DNA for the CDR3 is TGCGCCAGCAGATTGATTAGCGGGGGCCAGAGTGAGCAGTTCTTC.

This clone was found a few times. The chain couples TRBV12-5 to TRBJ2-3; D is unresolved. The germline gives CDR1 LGHNT, CDR2 FRNRAP. The CDR3 consists of 12 residues. Trimming took off 6 bases at V and 4 bases at J, with 8 bases between the two ends. The CDR3 reads CASGWSPDTQYF. In nucleotides, the CDR3 is TGTGCTAGTGGGTGGAGCCCAGATACGCAGTATTTT.

The V and J genes are TRBV11-2 and TRBJ2-1, with D possibly matching TRBD2 (6 bases). The CDR3 length is 16 residues. Trimming took off 2 bases at V and 0 bases at J, with 11 bases between the two ends. The V gene's germline CDR1 is SGHAT and CDR2 FQNNGV. The CDR3 DNA reads as TGTGCCAGCAGCTTACTCGGGGGACCCTCCTACAATGAGCAGTTCTTC. Translation gives CASSLLGGPSYNEQFF.

J is TRBJ2-4 and V is TRBV10-1; 14 bases match TRBD2. Looked up from germline, CDR1 is WNHNN and CDR2 is SYGVQD (reference sequence). This CDR3 has 16 residues. V lost 3 bases, J lost 6 bases, and 4 bases stayed unmatched. The CDR3 sequence: CASSDGTSGGGNIQYF. The CDR3 DNA reads TGCGCCAGCAGTGACGGGACTAGCGGGGGTGGAAACATTCAGTACTTC.

This clone appeared once. DNA for the CDR3: TGTGCCAGCAGCGGAGAGGGCTCCGGGGATACGCAGTATTTT. Protein: CASSGEGSGDTQYF. The V and J genes are TRBV2 and TRBJ2-3; possibly TRBD2 for D (5 bases). V was clipped by 6 bases and J by 6 bases, with 16 bases between them. The CDR3 is made up of 14 amino acids. CDR1 is SNHLY and CDR2 is FYNNEI in the germline V gene.

The V and J genes are TRBV5-3 and TRBJ1-5, with D perhaps matching TRBD1 (5 bases). TRBV5-3 qualifies as an ORF whose function is uncertain. There are 16 residues in the CDR3. With 2 bases removed from V and 0 bases from J, the gap between germline ends came to 12 bases. CDR3 sequence reads: CARSFKGPYSNQPQHF. The CDR3 region has the DNA TGTGCCAGAAGCTTTAAGGGGCCCTATAGCAATCAGCCCCAGCATTTT.